These 18 T cell receptor beta chains were sequenced from one sample in a study of T cell clonotyping in hematopoietic cell transplantation. Clones were read by immunoSEQ multiplex PCR, and TCRdb kept only the in-frame ones, dropping some. The sample shows fewer than 30,000 clones, 95% of them seen only once. The sample taken for sequencing was peripheral blood mononuclear cells. These receptors were taken from a man aged 45-65 years in good health. Some clones in this sample may be carry-over from other donors' samples.

V is TRBV27 and J is TRBJ2-7, with D perhaps TRBD2 (5 bases). V lost 5 bases and J lost 7, with 12 bases in between. The CDR3 totals 12 residues. Germline V CDR1 and CDR2: MNHEY, SMNVEV (reference sequence). The CDR3: CASSEDFREQYF. Here the CDR3 DNA reads TGTGCCAGCAGTGAGGACTTTCGGGAGCAGTACTTC.

This clone was observed a single time. J is TRBJ1-5 and V is TRBV2; D may be TRBD1 (6 bases). The CDR3 is made up of 15 amino acids. Trimming pared 3 bases from V and 2 bases from J, leaving 11 bases between. Germline V gene data show CDR1 as SNHLY and CDR2 as FYNNEI. This CDR3 is CASSDRGSGNQPQHF. CDR3 sequence (DNA): TGTGCCAGCAGTGACAGGGGTTCAGGCAATCAGCCCCAGCATTTT. Filled out from reference TRBV2 and TRBJ1-5, the complete variable domain reads EPEVTQTPSHQVTQMGQEVILRCVPISNHLYFYWYRQILGQKVEFLVSFYNNEISEKSEIFDDQFSVERPDGSNFTLKIRSTKLEDSAMYFCASSDRGSGNQPQHFGDGTRLSIL.

This clone was detected only once. V is TRBV11-2 and J is TRBJ1-1; 7 bases fit TRBD1. Germline-derived CDR1 and CDR2 are SGHAT and FQNNGV. CDR3 length equals 13 residues. V lost 5 bases to trimming and J lost 1 base; unmatched junction nucleotides: 1. CDR3 coding DNA: TGTGCCAGCAGCGACAGGGCGAACACTGAAGCTTTCTTT. Translating it yields CASSDRANTEAFF.

The J gene is TRBJ1-5, the V gene TRBV15; 7 nucleotides agree with TRBD1. The CDR3 contains 16 residues. V was clipped by 2 bases and J by 0 bases; unmatched bases: 4. CDR1 and CDR2 from the germline V gene are LNHNV and YYDKDF (reference sequence). DNA of the CDR3: TGTGCCACCAGCAGACCTCAGGGGGGTAGCAATCAGCCCCAGCATTTT. Encoded protein: CATSRPQGGSNQPQHF.

The genes are TRBV9 and TRBJ1-1; weak D call: TRBD1 (5 bases). The CDR3 sequence is 14 residues long. Germline V gene data show CDR1 as SGDLS and CDR2 as YYNGEE. V shed 0 bases and J shed 3 bases, with 9 bases lying between them. The CDR3, as DNA: TGTGCCAGCAGCGTAGACGGAGGGGACACTGAAGCTTTCTTT. Translating gives CASSVDGGDTEAFF.

This sequence joins TRBV4-1 and TRBJ2-7; D is possibly TRBD1 or TRBD2 (5 bases each). V gave up 4 bases and J gave up 4 bases, with 14 bases separating them. CDR3 length equals 14 residues. Germline values: CDR1 MGHRA, CDR2 YSYEKL. The CDR3 coding sequence is TGCGCCAGCAGCCCCTCTAGAGGGGTATACGAGCAGTACTTC. It encodes CASSPSRGVYEQYF.

The J gene is TRBJ2-3, the V gene TRBV9; D ambiguous. Germline-derived CDR1 and CDR2 are SGDLS and YYNGEE. The CDR3 length is 13 residues. Between the trimmed V and J ends, which lost 4 bases and 4 bases, there was a span of 10 bases. The CDR3 DNA reads as TGTGCCAGCAGCACCCGCCAAGCAGATACGCAGTATTTT. Its translation: CASSTRQADTQYF.

The CDR3 DNA is TGTGCCAGCAGCACCCCGGGAGGTGCGATCAATCAGCCCCAGCATTTT. It codes for CASSTPGGAINQPQHF. The chain couples TRBV7-8 to TRBJ1-5; D gene unclear. CDR1 and CDR2 (germline): SGHVS, FQNEAQ. Trimming took off 5 bases at V and 3 bases at J, with 17 bases between the two ends. There are 16 residues in the CDR3.

CDR3 protein: CASSERSFRGPQADTQYF. CDR3 DNA: TGTGCCAGCAGTGAAAGGAGTTTTCGGGGGCCCCAAGCAGATACGCAGTATTTT. V gene TRBV6-1 combines with J gene TRBJ2-3; D is possibly TRBD1 or TRBD2 (6 bases each). V lost 2 bases and J 4 bases, leaving 22 bases between the germline ends. The CDR3 spans 18 residues. CDR1 and CDR2 from the germline V gene are MNHNS and SASEGT.

The chain carries TRBV6-1 and TRBJ1-6, with D unclear. Germline CDR1 and CDR2: MNHNS and SASEGT. This CDR3 comprises 15 residues. V lost 8 bases to trimming and J lost 8 bases, with 19 bases between them. The DNA of the CDR3 is TGTGCCAGCTCCCCGTTCCAGGTCCGGGATTCACCCCTCCACTTT. Translating it yields CASSPFQVRDSPLHF.

The genes are TRBV27 and TRBJ2-7, with TRBD1 identical over 7 bases. J gave up 0 bases and V 5 bases, and 4 bases lay outside the gene matches. This CDR3 comprises 14 residues. Germline assignment: CDR1 MNHEY and CDR2 SMNVEV (reference sequence). The CDR3: CASSLWDSSYEQYF. DNA of the CDR3: TGTGCCAGCAGTCTCTGGGACAGCTCCTACGAGCAGTACTTC.

CDR3 sequence: CASSQEGGRPQHF. In DNA form, the CDR3 reads TGCGCCAGCAGCCAAGAGGGCGGGAGGCCCCAGCATTTT. V gene TRBV4-1 combines with J gene TRBJ1-5; D is unresolved. Germline CDR1 MGHRA, CDR2 YSYEKL. There are 13 residues in the CDR3. Trimming cost V 0 bases and J 9 bases, with 9 bases left between them.

V is TRBV5-1 and J is TRBJ1-1; TRBD1 is a possible D gene (5 bases). Trimming shortened V by 4 bases and J by 1 base, and 17 bases separated the two germline ends. The CDR3 contains 16 residues. Germline CDR1 reads SGHRS; CDR2 reads YFSETQ. This CDR3 reads CASSPGGGRSNTEAFF. In DNA form, the CDR3 reads TGCGCCAGCAGCCCGGGCGGGGGAAGGTCGAACACTGAAGCTTTCTTT.

This rearrangement joins TRBV27 to TRBJ2-2; D remains unclear. CDR1 is MNHEY, CDR2 SMNVEV, per germline (reference sequence). The CDR3 is made up of 17 amino acids. The V end lost 7 bases, the J end lost 2 bases, and 20 bases lay between the germline ends. Written as DNA, the CDR3 is TGTGCCAGCAACTTTCCCCCTTTAGCCCTAAACACCGGGGAGCTGTTTTTT. Residues: CASNFPPLALNTGELFF.

The genes are TRBV28 and TRBJ1-5, with TRBD1 matching over 7 bases. The CDR3 covers 14 residues. Per the germline V gene, CDR1 is MDHEN and CDR2 is SYDVKM. The ends lost 6 bases at V and 7 bases at J; junction bases unmatched: 9. This chain's CDR3 is CASSPRQGPQPQHF. For the CDR3, the DNA is TGTGCCAGCAGCCCGAGACAGGGACCCCAGCCCCAGCATTTT.

The V call is TRBV15, the J call TRBJ1-5; weak D call: TRBD1 (5 bases). The CDR3 contains 14 residues. Germline V gene sequence: CDR1 LNHNV, CDR2 YYDKDF (reference sequence). Trimming stripped 3 bases from V and 5 bases from J, with 11 bases between. CDR3 DNA sequence: TGTGCCACCAGCAGGGGGGGGGACGATCAGCCCCAGCATTTT. Protein product: CATSRGGDDQPQHF.

The chain uses TRBV20-1 and TRBJ1-1, with D uncertain. Germline V lookup: CDR1 DFQATT, CDR2 SNEGSKA (reference sequence). The CDR3 runs to 11 residues. Trimming pared 3 bases from V and 3 bases from J, leaving 5 bases between. The CDR3 DNA follows: TGCAGTGCTAGCGGGTACACTGAAGCTTTCTTT. Protein sequence: CSASGYTEAFF.

The J gene is TRBJ2-2, the V gene TRBV15, with a weak D call TRBD1 (5 bases). Looked up from germline, CDR1 is LNHNV and CDR2 is YYDKDF (reference sequence). The CDR3 has 18 amino acids. V was trimmed by 3 bases and J by 4 bases, leaving 21 bases between them. DNA for the CDR3: TGTGCCACCAGCAGGAGCCAAGTCCAGGGATCGGTCACCGGGGAGCTGTTTTTT. Translated: CATSRSQVQGSVTGELFF.